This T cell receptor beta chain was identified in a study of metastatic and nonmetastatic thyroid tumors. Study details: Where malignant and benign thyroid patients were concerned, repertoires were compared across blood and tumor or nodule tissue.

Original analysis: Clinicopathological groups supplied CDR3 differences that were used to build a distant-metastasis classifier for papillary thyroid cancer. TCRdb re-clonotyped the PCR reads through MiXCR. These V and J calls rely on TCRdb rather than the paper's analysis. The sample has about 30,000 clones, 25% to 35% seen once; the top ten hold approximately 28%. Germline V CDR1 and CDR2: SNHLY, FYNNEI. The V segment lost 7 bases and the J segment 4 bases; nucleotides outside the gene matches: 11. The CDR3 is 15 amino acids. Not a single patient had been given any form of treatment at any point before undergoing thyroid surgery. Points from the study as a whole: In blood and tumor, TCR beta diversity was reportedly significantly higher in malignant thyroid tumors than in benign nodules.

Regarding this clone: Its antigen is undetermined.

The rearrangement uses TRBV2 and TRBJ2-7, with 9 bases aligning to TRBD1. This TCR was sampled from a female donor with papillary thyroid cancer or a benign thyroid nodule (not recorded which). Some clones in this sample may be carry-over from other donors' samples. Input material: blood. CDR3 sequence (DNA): TGTGCCAGCAAAACCCCGGGACAGGGTTCGTACGAGCAGTACTTC. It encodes CASKTPGQGSYEQYF.